This TCR beta chain was identified in a study of blood T cell repertoires in COVID-19 (dated by TCRdb to 2020 to 2022). In the study overall: Samples covering the acute and convalescent phases of COVID-19 were provided by collaborators in the United States, Italy and Spain. HLA class I and class II types, where available, came from metadata supplied by the sample provider rather than from assay-based typing. Deeply sampled blood TCRbeta repertoires from subjects exposed to, actively infected with, or recovered from COVID-19 were included in the dataset. The prospective study material was composed of cDNA or gDNA derived from T cells, B-cell-depleted T cells, or PBMCs. Samples came from the ongoing ImmuneRACE study (first 160 participants) plus 1,254 subjects from 6 global collaborators. The repertoires were released in a freely available public database meant as a resource for research on the immune response to SARS-CoV-2. A de-identified subject ID, COVID-19 status, age in years and sex were almost always included in the sample metadata.

In Seattle, one collaborating source enrolled patients while the infection was active and tracked those patients longitudinally over the course of disease. Each collaborating institution followed its own protocols to collect whole blood in K2EDTA tubes. For TCRbeta analysis, collaborator samples were shipped as frozen whole blood, as isolated PBMCs, or as DNA extracted from either sample type. TCRbeta CDR3 regions were amplified from genomic DNA by means of the immunoSEQ Assay, a bias-controlled multiplex PCR. The paper's processing steps were these. The number of nucleated cells in each sample was estimated from the amplification of reference gene primers within the assay. To quantify the absolute abundance of each unique TCRbeta CDR3 rearrangement, sequence reads were collapsed and filtered. For each sample, productive Simpson clonality was calculated by taking the square root of Simpson's diversity index across productive rearrangements. This is the immuneACCESS table as TCRdb keeps it, with only in-frame sequences that have V and J called. A part of the clones is gone; compared with another copy, unresolved V genes explain less than half, and the rest is unexplained. Clonal size and the V and J genes are those of that table, whereas D and trimming came from the DNA. The sample has more than 95,000 clones on record, roughly 90% of them singletons. Around 2.1% of the sample comes from the top ten.

The investigation overall reported the following: Clinical and demographic metadata were provided uncurated, with the amount varying by source and participant.

Relative to germline, V is missing 0 bases and J is missing 6 bases, with 6 bases of the junction outside any gene match. CDR1 SGDLS and CDR2 YYNGEE are derived from the germline V gene. The CDR3 numbers 14 residues from cysteine through phenylalanine. Only CDR3 DNA is held: 42 bases, read in frame from base 1. A note on this clone: Its antigen is still unknown. No clone much larger than this one lies a single base away; base qualities are absent.

The chain is encoded by TRBV9 joined to TRBJ2-7; 7 central bases correspond to TRBD2. This receptor was identified in a man between 45 and 60 years old with COVID-19, enrolled during active disease. The sequenced material came from peripheral blood. The DNA sequence reads TGTGCCAGCAGCGTAGAGTTAGGGACTATCGAGCAGTACTTC. It encodes CASSVELGTIEQYF.